Presented here are 26 T cell receptor beta chains from one specimen sequenced in a study of cytomegalovirus exposure and HLA in healthy donors. Assay: immunoSEQ multiplex PCR; the TCRdb copy retains only in-frame clones and omits some. The sample yields 45,000 to 65,000 clones, roughly 90% seen once. Sequenced input: PBMCs. These receptors originate from a man in his late teens or twenties in good health and CMV-seronegative.

V and J are TRBV28 and TRBJ2-7; the D gene is possibly TRBD2 (5 bases). Germline V gene sequence: CDR1 MDHEN, CDR2 SYDVKM. V shed 8 bases and J shed 4 bases, with 12 bases lying between them. This CDR3 has 12 residues. This CDR3 is CASASWAYEQYF. The CDR3 DNA reads TGTGCCAGCGCTAGCTGGGCGTACGAGCAGTACTTC. Looking up the rest from reference TRBV28 and TRBJ2-7 gives the full variable domain: DVKVTQSSRYLVKRTGEKVFLECVQDMDHENMFWYRQDPGLGLRLIYFSYDVKMKEKGDIPEGYSVSREKKERFSLILESASTNQTSMYLCASASWAYEQYFGPGTRLTVT.

This chain connects TRBV6-1 to TRBJ2-5; weak D call: TRBD1 (6 bases). The CDR3 is made up of 13 amino acids. The V gene lost 2 bases and the J gene lost 7 bases, with 11 bases spanning the gap. Germline-derived CDR1 and CDR2 are MNHNS and SASEGT. DNA for the CDR3: TGTGCCAGCAGTGAAATGGTACAGGGGACCCAGTACTTC. It encodes CASSEMVQGTQYF.

Note on this clone: Other DNA sequences in the sample encode the same CDR3. The CDR3 here is CASSPGQGNEKLFF. The DNA of the CDR3 is TGTGCCAGCAGCCCAGGTCAGGGTAATGAAAAACTGTTTTTT. The chain couples TRBV7-9 to TRBJ1-4; D may be TRBD1 (5 bases). V dropped 5 bases and J dropped 4 bases, with 11 bases sitting between them. The germline gives CDR1 SEHNR, CDR2 FQNEAQ (reference sequence). CDR3 length equals 14 residues. The whole variable domain, remainder taken from reference TRBV7-9 and TRBJ1-4, is DTGVSQNPRHKITKRGQNVTFRCDPISEHNRLYWYRQTLGQGPEFLTYFQNEAQLEKSRLLSDRFSAERPKGSFSTLEIQRTEQGDSAMYLCASSPGQGNEKLFFGSGTQLSVL.

The chain is built from TRBV7-3 and TRBJ1-3; D is undetermined. The germline V gene encodes CDR1 SGHTA and CDR2 FQGTGA. Trimming removed 1 base from V and 0 bases from J, with 7 bases in between. CDR3 length: 15 amino acids. CDR3 nucleotides: TGTGCCAGCAGCTTAAACCCAGGCTCTGGAAACACCATATATTTT. This translates into CASSLNPGSGNTIYF. Complete variable domain (other parts from reference TRBV7-3 and TRBJ1-3): GAGVSQTPSNKVTEKGKYVELRCDPISGHTALYWYRQSLGQGPEFLIYFQGTGAADDSGLPNDRFFAVRPEGSVSTLKIQRTERGDSAVYLCASSLNPGSGNTIYFGEGSWLTVV.

Details on this clone: Within the sample, other DNA sequences also encode this same CDR3. The rearrangement uses TRBV9 and TRBJ2-1; 9 bases agree with TRBD2. The germline CDR1 and CDR2 sequences are SGDLS and YYNGEE. The CDR3 covers 15 residues. The ends lost 2 bases at V and 5 bases at J; junction bases unmatched: 5. The CDR3 DNA reads as TGTGCCAGCAGCGTTGGGGCGGGAGGGAACAATGAGCAGTTCTTC. It encodes CASSVGAGGNNEQFF.

This chain connects TRBV5-1 to TRBJ2-2, with 11 bases lining up with TRBD2. J was trimmed by 4 bases and V by 0 bases; bases with no gene match: 5. The CDR3 loop spans 17 amino acids. Germline CDR1 and CDR2: SGHRS and YFSETQ. The CDR3 sequence: CASSLVLAGVGTGELFF. The CDR3 bases are TGCGCCAGCAGCTTGGTACTAGCGGGAGTGGGCACCGGGGAGCTGTTTTTT.

The rearrangement joins TRBV27 to TRBJ2-5; TRBD1 matches 7 bases. CDR1 is MNHEY, CDR2 SMNVEV, per germline (reference sequence). The CDR3 extends over 21 amino acids. With V trimmed by 4 bases and J by 2 bases, 25 bases remained unmatched. The CDR3 DNA reads TGTGCCAGCAGTTCCAGGGGGTTTCGAGGATCCTATTCTCCATTTCAAGAGACCCAGTACTTC. This gives the protein CASSSRGFRGSYSPFQETQYF.

The genes are TRBV28 and TRBJ2-7; 7 bases align to TRBD2. The V gene's germline CDR1 is MDHEN and CDR2 SYDVKM. Trimming cost V 6 bases and J 2 bases; bases outside gene matches: 13. The CDR3 length is 16 residues. CDR3 loop: CASSPGLGSFAYEQYF. CDR3 nucleotides: TGTGCCAGCAGCCCAGGACTAGGGAGTTTCGCCTACGAGCAGTACTTC. The complete variable domain, with remaining parts taken from reference TRBV28 and TRBJ2-7, reads DVKVTQSSRYLVKRTGEKVFLECVQDMDHENMFWYRQDPGLGLRLIYFSYDVKMKEKGDIPEGYSVSREKKERFSLILESASTNQTSMYLCASSPGLGSFAYEQYFGPGTRLTVT.

The J gene is TRBJ2-7, the V gene TRBV19; D perhaps matches TRBD1 (5 bases). V was shortened by 5 bases and J by 6 bases, with 17 bases between the two germline ends. The CDR3 length is 14 residues. Germline V gene lookup returns CDR1 LNHDA and CDR2 SQIVND (reference sequence). The CDR3 loop is CASSPLDSLFEQYF. As DNA, the CDR3 is TGTGCCAGTAGTCCCTTAGACAGTCTCTTCGAGCAGTACTTC.

The chain recombines TRBV7-9 with TRBJ2-7; weak D call: TRBD1 (6 bases). V gave up 2 bases and J gave up 4 bases, with 12 bases separating them. CDR3 length: 14 amino acids. From germline, CDR1 is SEHNR and CDR2 FQNEAQ (reference sequence). The CDR3 nucleotides read TGTGCCAGCAGCTTACAGGGGCAATCTTACGAGCAGTACTTC. This sequence encodes CASSLQGQSYEQYF.

The chain links TRBV18 to TRBJ2-5; 7 bases align to TRBD2. Germline V gene data show CDR1 as KGHSH and CDR2 as LQKENI. The V segment lost 6 bases and the J segment 8 bases; nucleotides outside the gene matches: 12. CDR3 length: 14 amino acids. The CDR3 protein is CASSPVVAGETQYF. Written as DNA, the CDR3 is TGTGCCAGCTCCCCGGTTGTGGCGGGAGAAACCCAGTACTTC.

The gene calls are TRBV10-3 and TRBJ2-3; 10 bases line up with TRBD2. The V and J ends lost 11 bases and 4 bases, in that order; junction bases with no gene match: 6. This CDR3 is 13 amino acids long. Germline assignment: CDR1 ENHRY and CDR2 SYGVKD. CDR3 sequence (DNA): TGTGCCTCTGGGACTAGCGTTGCAGATACGCAGTATTTT. This gives the protein CASGTSVADTQYF.

The V and J genes are TRBV29-1 and TRBJ2-7; 7 nucleotides match TRBD2. The J segment lost 4 bases and the V segment lost 3 bases, leaving 6 bases of the junction unmatched. CDR3 size: 13 residues. The germline V gene encodes CDR1 SQVTM and CDR2 ANQGSEA. The CDR3 sequence is CSVEVPSGYEQYF. The CDR3 DNA sequence: TGCAGCGTTGAGGTACCTAGCGGTTACGAGCAGTACTTC.

As DNA, the CDR3 is TGTGCCATCAGTGAGTCTAATGGGGGGCAGCATTTT. It encodes CAISESNGGQHF. The chain has TRBV10-3 and TRBJ1-5, with D maybe TRBD1 (5 bases). V lost 0 bases to trimming and J lost 13 bases, with 10 bases between them. CDR3 size: 12 residues. Germline V gene lookup returns CDR1 ENHRY and CDR2 SYGVKD.

This sequence joins TRBV29-1 and TRBJ2-4, with TRBD2 identical over 9 bases. Losses at the gene ends were 5 bases for V and 6 bases for J; bases not matched to a gene: 8. The CDR3 runs to 14 residues. In germline, CDR1 is SQVTM, CDR2 ANQGSEA. The CDR3, as DNA: TGCAGCGTTCCCATAGCGGGAGTGCCAAACATTCAGTACTTC. It encodes CSVPIAGVPNIQYF.

The CDR3 DNA reads TGTGCCAGCAGCACCCAAGACAGGGGGACCGGGGAGCTGTTTTTT. Protein product: CASSTQDRGTGELFF. This chain connects TRBV7-6 to TRBJ2-2; 9 positions agree with TRBD1. The V gene's germline CDR1 is SGHVS and CDR2 FNYEAQ. The V gene end was trimmed by 5 bases and the J gene end by 5 bases; junction bases not matched to a gene: 6. CDR3 length: 15 amino acids. Based on the CDR3 plus reference TRBV7-6 and TRBJ2-2, the full variable domain is GAGVSQSPRYKVTKRGQDVALRCDPISGHVSLYWYRQALGQGPEFLTYFNYEAQQDKSGLPNDRFSAERPEGSISTLTIQRTEQRDSAMYRCASSTQDRGTGELFFGEGSRLTVL.

The J gene is TRBJ1-2, the V gene TRBV28, with 8 bases identical to TRBD1. This CDR3 is built from 16 residues. Losses at the gene ends were 2 bases for V and 7 bases for J; bases not matched to a gene: 12. Germline CDR1 and CDR2: MDHEN and SYDVKM. The CDR3 spells CASSLVPGGVGGGYTF. The DNA for the CDR3 is TGTGCCAGCAGTTTAGTCCCAGGGGGCGTTGGGGGTGGCTACACCTTC.

The CDR3 region has the DNA TGTGCCAGCCGGAGACTAGCGGGAAGCTCGGGCACCGGGGAGCTGTTTTTT. Protein: CASRRLAGSSGTGELFF. The J gene is TRBJ2-2, the V gene TRBV2; 11 bases align to TRBD2. In germline, CDR1 is SNHLY, CDR2 FYNNEI. The CDR3 sequence is 17 residues long. V trimming: 8 bases; J trimming: 4 bases; junction bases outside the gene matches: 12.

The genes are TRBV28 and TRBJ2-2, with 12 bases identical to TRBD2. Germline loops: CDR1 MDHEN, CDR2 SYDVKM. CDR3 size: 19 residues. The J segment lost 0 bases and the V segment lost 5 bases, leaving 10 bases of the junction unmatched. The CDR3 DNA follows: TGTGCCAGCAGTACCTCGTGGGGACTAGCGGGCGCGAACACCGGGGAGCTGTTTTTT. Translation gives CASSTSWGLAGANTGELFF.

The rearrangement uses TRBV11-3 and TRBJ2-3; maybe TRBD2 (6 bases). CDR3 size: 14 residues. Germline loops: CDR1 SGHNT, CDR2 YENEEA. V was pared by 5 bases and J by 2 bases, with 11 bases between. The CDR3 loop reads CASSPRETTDTQYF. The CDR3 nucleotides are TGTGCCAGCAGCCCCCGGGAGACCACAGATACGCAGTATTTT.

The chain carries TRBV29-1 and TRBJ2-3, with D possibly TRBD2 on 7 matching bases. Germline CDR1 reads SQVTM; CDR2 reads ANQGSEA. Trimming pared 7 bases from V and 3 bases from J, leaving 14 bases between. The CDR3 has 13 residues. The CDR3 DNA sequence: TGCAGCGGGAGGGGAGGGGGGACAGATACGCAGTATTTT. Translated: CSGRGGGTDTQYF.

V is TRBV28 and J is TRBJ2-7, with TRBD2 matching 11 bases. J lost 4 bases, V lost 4 bases, and 12 bases had no gene match. Germline V gene sequence: CDR1 MDHEN, CDR2 SYDVKM. The CDR3 totals 17 residues. CDR3 amino acids: CASSSLRTSGPAYEQYF. In nucleotides, the CDR3 is TGTGCCAGCAGTTCCCTTCGGACTAGCGGGCCGGCTTACGAGCAGTACTTC.

This chain uses TRBV28 with TRBJ1-1; D perhaps matches TRBD1 (5 bases). V shed 7 bases and J shed 2 bases, with 14 bases lying between them. Germline-derived CDR1 and CDR2 are MDHEN and SYDVKM. The CDR3 loop spans 14 amino acids. The CDR3 nucleotides are TGTGCCAGCACATCAGCAGGGTCAAACACTGAAGCTTTCTTT. Translating it yields CASTSAGSNTEAFF.

The V and J genes are TRBV28 and TRBJ2-1; 12 bases agree with TRBD2. Losses at the gene ends were 2 bases for V and 6 bases for J; bases not matched to a gene: 8. Per germline, CDR1 MDHEN and CDR2 SYDVKM. The length of the CDR3 is 17 residues. CDR3 loop: CASSLRTSGTRRNEQFF. In nucleotides, the CDR3 is TGTGCCAGCAGTTTAAGGACTAGCGGGACTCGGCGCAATGAGCAGTTCTTC.

This clone has only one observation. For the CDR3, the DNA is TGTGCCATCAGTGAGTCCTTAGCGGGAGGGCCGAACCTCGCGACAGATACGCAGTATTTT. Translation: CAISESLAGGPNLATDTQYF. The chain recombines TRBV10-3 with TRBJ2-3; 11 bases are shared with TRBD2. V shed 0 bases, J shed 3 bases, and the junction held 14 bases outside the gene matches. This CDR3 is 20 amino acids long. The germline V gene has CDR1 ENHRY and CDR2 SYGVKD.

V is TRBV18 and J is TRBJ2-3, with 11 nucleotides matching TRBD2. The germline gives CDR1 KGHSH, CDR2 LQKENI. J gave up 4 bases and V 3 bases, and 3 bases lay outside the gene matches. The CDR3 contains 15 residues. For the CDR3, the DNA is TGTGCCAGCTCACCGACTAGCGGGATGTCAGATACGCAGTATTTT. This gives the protein CASSPTSGMSDTQYF.